Below are 19 T cell receptor beta chains sequenced from a single sample in a study of blood T cell repertoires in COVID-19. Libraries were prepared by immunoSEQ multiplex PCR; TCRdb keeps only in-frame clonotypes and omits some of them. The sample gives approximately 210,000 clones, about four fifths of which show up once; 8.2% is in the top ten. The sample comprised peripheral blood. These receptors were collected from a woman aged 45-60 years with acute or convalescent COVID-19.

The J gene is TRBJ1-1, the V gene TRBV24-1, with D possibly matching TRBD1 (5 bases). The CDR3 extends over 12 amino acids. CDR1 is KGHDR and CDR2 is SFDVKD in the germline V gene. Trimming left V 0 bases short and J 11 bases short, with 9 bases between. The DNA of the CDR3 is TGTGCCACCAGTGATTTGCAGGGCGCGGCTTTCTTT. It specifies CATSDLQGAAFF.

The CDR3 coding sequence is TGCGCCAGCAGTGGGACTCCCCAAGAGACCCAGTACTTC. Translation gives CASSGTPQETQYF. V and J are TRBV10-1 and TRBJ2-5; weak D call: TRBD2 (5 bases). Germline V gene lookup returns CDR1 WNHNN and CDR2 SYGVQD (reference sequence). The CDR3 is 13 residues long. V lost 4 bases and J 1 base, leaving 7 bases between the germline ends.

This clone was recorded only once. The gene calls are TRBV24-1 and TRBJ1-2; no clear D gene. CDR1 and CDR2 from the germline V gene are KGHDR and SFDVKD. There are 12 residues in the CDR3. The V end lost 9 bases, the J end lost 4 bases, and 11 bases lay between the germline ends. The CDR3 bases are TGTGCCACCCGTGGCCTAGGCTATGGCTACACCTTC. Encoded protein: CATRGLGYGYTF.

This clone has only one observation. This chain uses TRBV19 with TRBJ2-1; 9 positions match TRBD1. Germline CDR1 LNHDA, CDR2 SQIVND (reference sequence). The J segment lost 7 bases and the V segment lost 6 bases, leaving 1 base of the junction unmatched. This CDR3 is built from 12 residues. CDR3 region: CASRDRGNEQFF. CDR3 bases: TGTGCCAGTAGAGACAGGGGGAATGAGCAGTTCTTC.

The gene calls are TRBV7-2 and TRBJ1-3; D not certain. V was shortened by 3 bases and J by 4 bases, with 13 bases between the two germline ends. CDR1 and CDR2 (germline): SGHTA, FQGNSA. The CDR3 is 15 residues long. This chain's CDR3 is CASSLGPLGGNTIYF. CDR3 nucleotides: TGTGCCAGCAGCTTGGGCCCCCTTGGGGGAAACACCATATATTTT. Full variable domain (remainder filled in from reference TRBV7-2 and TRBJ1-3): GAGVSQSPSNKVTEKGKDVELRCDPISGHTALYWYRQSLGQGLEFLIYFQGNSAPDKSGLPSDRFSAERTGGSVSTLTIQRTQQEDSAVYLCASSLGPLGGNTIYFGEGSWLTVV.

The chain combines TRBV6-1 with TRBJ1-2, with 8 bases lining up with TRBD1. The V gene end was trimmed by 1 base and the J gene end by 2 bases; junction bases not matched to a gene: 6. The CDR3 runs to 16 residues. The germline CDR1 and CDR2 sequences are MNHNS and SASEGT. CDR3 sequence reads: CASSEGGTGPNYGYTF. DNA for the CDR3: TGTGCCAGCAGTGAAGGGGGGACAGGTCCGAACTATGGCTACACCTTC.

This clone was seen just once. This chain links TRBV7-9 with TRBJ2-1; TRBD2 matches at 9 bases. Germline V gene sequence: CDR1 SEHNR, CDR2 FQNEAQ (reference sequence). After removal of 5 bases from V and 4 bases from J, the junction contained 9 bases not matched to a gene. The CDR3 totals 16 residues. DNA of the CDR3: TGTGCCAGCAGCCCTCCGACTAGCGGCCTTTACAATGAGCAGTTCTTC. This gives the protein CASSPPTSGLYNEQFF.

The chain couples TRBV19 to TRBJ1-1; a possible D gene is TRBD1 (5 bases). This CDR3 contains 14 residues. Trimming pared 6 bases from V and 7 bases from J, leaving 18 bases between. Germline CDR1 reads LNHDA; CDR2 reads SQIVND (reference sequence). The CDR3 sequence is CASRNGDSFDEAFF. The CDR3 DNA reads TGTGCCAGTAGAAACGGGGACTCCTTCGATGAAGCTTTCTTT. Drawing the rest from reference TRBV19 and TRBJ1-1, the complete variable domain is DGGITQSPKYLFRKEGQNVTLSCEQNLNHDAMYWYRQDPGQGLRLIYYSQIVNDFQKGDIAEGYSVSREKKESFPLTVTSAQKNPTAFYLCASRNGDSFDEAFFGQGTRLTVV.

In the case of this clone: This same CDR3 is encoded by further DNA sequences in the sample. This chain connects TRBV11-3 to TRBJ2-3; D is unresolved. V was cut by 3 bases and J by 0 bases, with 7 bases left in between. Germline V gene sequence: CDR1 SGHNT, CDR2 YENEEA. The CDR3 is 14 residues long. CDR3 region: CASSLGPSTDTQYF. The CDR3 nucleotides read TGTGCCAGCAGCTTGGGCCCCAGCACAGATACGCAGTATTTT.

V is TRBV5-1 and J is TRBJ2-7; 8 positions agree with TRBD2. Germline trimming cut 7 bases from V and 5 bases from J; bases unmatched to any gene: 8. CDR1 and CDR2 from the germline V gene are SGHRS and YFSETQ. The CDR3 runs 13 residues. CDR3 region: CASSGRAYHEQYF. For the CDR3, the DNA is TGCGCCAGCTCCGGGAGGGCGTACCACGAGCAGTACTTC.

The chain is built from TRBV6-5 and TRBJ1-2; 8 bases agree with TRBD1. Germline assignment: CDR1 MNHEY and CDR2 SVGAGI. The trim removed 1 base at V and 4 bases at J, leaving 5 bases unmatched. The CDR3 runs to 15 residues. DNA of the CDR3: TGTGCCAGCAGTTACTTAGACAGGGGCAGCTATGGCTACACCTTC. Its translation: CASSYLDRGSYGYTF.

The chain links TRBV6-6 to TRBJ1-2; TRBD1 matches 7 bases. V was clipped by 8 bases and J by 3 bases; unmatched bases: 3. The CDR3 loop spans 12 amino acids. CDR1 MNHNY and CDR2 SVGAGI come from the germline V gene (reference sequence). For the CDR3, the DNA is TGTGCCAGCTCCACAGGGGACTATGGCTACACCTTC. Its translation: CASSTGDYGYTF.

The gene calls are TRBV28 and TRBJ1-2; D gene uncertain. Germline CDR1 reads MDHEN; CDR2 reads SYDVKM. Trimming cost V 7 bases and J 7 bases, with 13 bases left between them. This CDR3 contains 12 residues. CDR3 amino acids: CASTLANAGYTF. Written as DNA, the CDR3 is TGTGCCAGCACCCTTGCTAACGCTGGCTACACCTTC.

The chain recombines TRBV11-2 with TRBJ2-2; TRBD1 agrees at 11 bases. The CDR3 is 18 residues long. Trimming at V came to 4 bases and at J to 4 bases, leaving 11 bases not matched to a gene. Germline lookup yields CDR1 SGHAT and CDR2 FQNNGV. CDR3 in amino acids: CASSSTSGQGAVTGELFF. The CDR3 nucleotides are TGTGCCAGCAGCTCTACCTCTGGACAGGGGGCGGTCACCGGGGAGCTGTTTTTT.

This chain connects TRBV6-6 to TRBJ1-2; a weak D match, TRBD1 (5 bases). CDR1 is MNHNY, CDR2 SVGAGI, per germline (reference sequence). V was pared by 0 bases and J by 7 bases, with 12 bases between. The CDR3 has 14 residues. The CDR3 reads CASSYSTGEGGYTF. CDR3 DNA sequence: TGTGCCAGCAGTTACTCGACGGGGGAGGGTGGCTACACCTTC.

J is TRBJ2-7 and V is TRBV19; 11 nucleotides line up with TRBD1. Germline CDR1 LNHDA, CDR2 SQIVND (reference sequence). The CDR3 has 13 residues. V lost 9 bases, J lost 0 bases, and 1 base stayed unmatched. As DNA, the CDR3 is TGTGCCAGCGGGACAGGGGGCTCCTACGAGCAGTACTTC. It is translated as CASGTGGSYEQYF.

The chain couples TRBV6-5 to TRBJ1-2; D gene ambiguous. The CDR3 runs to 12 residues. Germline assignment: CDR1 MNHEY and CDR2 SVGAGI. Trimming took off 4 bases at V and 8 bases at J, with 11 bases between the two ends. The DNA for the CDR3 is TGTGCCAGCAGTTCCTACAGACGAGGCTACACCTTC. The encoded protein is CASSSYRRGYTF.

This sequence joins TRBV28 and TRBJ2-2; maybe TRBD1 (6 bases). V lost 7 bases to trimming and J lost 4 bases, with 7 bases between them. CDR3 length equals 12 residues. The germline V gene has CDR1 MDHEN and CDR2 SYDVKM. CDR3 amino acids: CASTGATGELFF. The CDR3 bases are TGTGCCAGCACAGGGGCCACCGGGGAGCTGTTTTTT.

This rearrangement joins TRBV18 to TRBJ1-2; TRBD1 might be the D (5 bases). V was clipped by 5 bases and J by 6 bases, with 13 bases between them. There are 13 residues in the CDR3. The germline V gene has CDR1 KGHSH and CDR2 LQKENI. The CDR3 bases are TGTGCCAGCTCATCCGACAGTCAGGATGGCTACACCTTC. Amino acid sequence: CASSSDSQDGYTF. The whole variable domain, filled in from reference TRBV18 and TRBJ1-2, reads NAGVMQNPRHLVRRRGQEARLRCSPMKGHSHVYWYRQLPEEGLKFMVYLQKENIIDESGMPKERFSAEFPKEGPSILRIQQVVRGDSAAYFCASSSDSQDGYTFGSGTRLTVV.